This T cell receptor beta chain comes out of a study of T cells after yellow fever vaccination. About the research overall: Each low-cell-number fraction was prepared by means of SMART-Seq v4 Ultra Low Input. Study observations and caveats: Although most clonotypes did not, a small share appeared in both CD4 and CD8 compartments. Although the secondary response was weaker, it peaked faster, at day 5 versus 15. Post-booster samples contained most primary-vaccination clones (just under 98% CD4, approximately 88% CD8).

TCRdb redid the calling of the 5' RACE reads with MiXCR, one entry per CDR3 protein. The data show fewer than 350,000 distinct CDR3 sequences, 8.5% to 9% seen once. This clonotype was picked up a small number of times. Its antigen remains unidentified. Trimming took 5 bases from V and 6 from J; bases not matched to a gene: 5. The CDR3 loop spans 13 amino acids. Germline CDR1 reads SGHRS; CDR2 reads YFSETQ. This TCR was recovered from a man younger than 35 who received the YFV17D yellow fever vaccine. J is TRBJ2-3 and V is TRBV5-1; 8 positions match TRBD1. The sequences come from PBMCs, collected on the day of the first yellow fever vaccination. The chain's CDR3 is CASSSGGLDTQYF. DNA for the CDR3: TGCGCCAGCAGTTCAGGGGGCCTGGATACGCAGTATTTT.